These 11 T cell receptor beta chains originate from one sample sequenced in a study of vaccination and CD4 T cells after COVID-19. Sequencing of cultured CD4+ T cell DNA used the Oncomine TCR Beta short-read assay. TCRdb re-called the PCR reads through MiXCR, storing one row per CDR3 protein. This repertoire shows over 12,000 distinct CDR3 sequences, 40% to 50% found once; its top ten account for about 25%. Specified treatment: roughly 10-day PBMC culture with coronavirus spike peptide pools or control peptides (ViraFEST assay). Their specific antigens are unknown. The specimen comprised cultured CD4+ T cells from blood, sampled after SARS-CoV-2 vaccination. These receptors were obtained from a human donor with COVID-19.

This chain connects TRBV10-1 to TRBJ1-2, with TRBD1 matching 7 bases. Germline CDR1 and CDR2: WNHNN and SYGVQD (reference sequence). V lost 4 bases to trimming and J lost 7 bases; unmatched junction nucleotides: 9. This CDR3 region has 14 residues. The CDR3 sequence is CASSATTGQSGYTF. CDR3 DNA sequence: TGCGCCAGCAGTGCCACGACAGGGCAATCTGGCTACACCTTC.

The chain is built from TRBV7-9 and TRBJ1-2; D unresolved. This CDR3 has 16 residues. V was cut by 4 bases and J by 8 bases, with 23 bases left in between. The V gene's germline CDR1 is SEHNR and CDR2 FQNEAQ (reference sequence). CDR3 DNA sequence: TGTGCCAGCAGCTCTGCCCCAAGCAGCTCATGGCGGGGCTACACCTTC. Translation: CASSSAPSSSWRGYTF.

The sample holds a few counts of this clonotype. The chain carries TRBV19 and TRBJ1-5; unclear D gene. The germline V gene has CDR1 LNHDA and CDR2 SQIVND (reference sequence). The CDR3 contains 15 residues. Trimming shortened V by 7 bases and J by 2 bases, and 15 bases separated the two germline ends. CDR3 DNA sequence: TGTGCCAGTACCCGGGAACAGAGAGGCAATCAGCCCCAGCATTTT. Its protein product is CASTREQRGNQPQHF.

J is TRBJ1-5 and V is TRBV5-4; D possibly corresponds to TRBD1 (5 bases). The germline V and J ends were trimmed by 0 bases and 5 bases, with 12 bases remaining between them. Germline V gene sequence: CDR1 SGHNT, CDR2 YYREEE (reference sequence). The CDR3 covers 15 residues. The CDR3 spells CASSLGPTGDQPQHF. CDR3 sequence (DNA): TGTGCCAGCAGCTTGGGACCAACGGGGGATCAGCCCCAGCATTTT.

V and J are TRBV28 and TRBJ1-3; D ambiguous. CDR3 length: 14 residues. Germline-derived CDR1 and CDR2 are MDHEN and SYDVKM. V was pared by 5 bases and J by 1 base, with 9 bases between. DNA of the CDR3: TGTGCCAGCAGTCCCCATAGTTCTGGAAACACCATATATTTT. This sequence encodes CASSPHSSGNTIYF.

The V call is TRBV20-1, the J call TRBJ1-2, with a tentative D call TRBD1 (6 bases). Germline V lookup: CDR1 DFQATT, CDR2 SNEGSKA (reference sequence). V was pared by 6 bases and J by 7 bases, with 18 bases between. The CDR3 consists of 13 residues. This CDR3 reads CSASPGAGSGYTF. In DNA form, the CDR3 reads TGCAGTGCCAGCCCGGGGGCAGGGAGTGGCTACACCTTC.

The chain couples TRBV6-1 to TRBJ1-1, with unresolved D. The V end was cut by 8 bases, the J end by 8 bases, with 9 bases between. The germline V gene encodes CDR1 MNHNS and CDR2 SASEGT. The CDR3 length is 10 residues. For the CDR3, the DNA is TGTGCCAGCGGTACCTTCGAAGCTTTCTTT. The encoded protein is CASGTFEAFF.

This sequence joins TRBV15 and TRBJ2-6; D not certain. Trimming left V 1 base short and J 2 bases short, with 6 bases between. This CDR3 has 15 residues. CDR1 and CDR2 (germline): LNHNV, YYDKDF (reference sequence). The CDR3 spells CATSRARTGANVLTF. In nucleotides, the CDR3 is TGTGCCACCAGCAGAGCCAGGACTGGGGCCAACGTCCTGACTTTC.

This clonotype was observed once. The chain uses TRBV7-3 and TRBJ2-5; 8 nucleotides line up with TRBD2. Unmatched junction bases numbered 7, after V lost 5 bases and J lost 5 bases. CDR1 is SGHTA, CDR2 FQGTGA, per germline. The CDR3 spans 14 residues. In DNA form, the CDR3 reads TGTGCCAGCAGCGTATCGGGGGGGCTTGAGACCCAGTACTTC. Translating gives CASSVSGGLETQYF.

The chain's CDR3 is CASSSPGRGGRDEQFF. For the CDR3, the DNA is TGTGCCAGCAGCTCGCCTGGGCGGGGGGGCCGGGATGAGCAGTTCTTC. The chain uses TRBV7-2 and TRBJ2-1, with TRBD2 identical over 9 bases. Germline V lookup: CDR1 SGHTA, CDR2 FQGNSA. V was clipped by 4 bases and J by 8 bases; unmatched bases: 12. CDR3 length equals 16 residues.

This clonotype came up a few times. The chain has TRBV2 and TRBJ2-1; 12 nucleotides match TRBD2. Germline CDR1 is SNHLY and CDR2 is FYNNEI. The CDR3 spans 15 residues. V shed 2 bases and J 10 bases; nucleotides not matched to a gene: 6. Here the CDR3 reads CASSETSGGSIEQFF. CDR3 in DNA: TGTGCCAGCAGTGAAACTAGCGGGGGGAGCATCGAGCAGTTCTTC.